This T cell receptor (beta chain) came from a study of human T cells and chemical hapten exposure. Turning to the study itself: Diphenylcyclopropenone was applied weekly to patients' scalps across the roughly 23-week study. Study results and limitations: Expanded TCRs created a significantly greater count of big CDR3 similarity clusters than controls did.

As to time point: patch test 2, 6 weeks after DPC sensitization. As to treatment: therapeutic diphenylcyclopropenone sensitization with weekly scalp DPC. Unfractionated whole blood yielded total RNA. This clonotype was seen at least ten times. What it binds is not known. In the original processing: Sampled TCR counts reached a median of 95,638 per sample, with values ranging from roughly 20,000 to 700,000. MiXCR, applied by TCRdb to the RACE reads, yields one record per CDR3 protein. The V and J calls shown here were made by TCRdb, not taken from the authors' results. The table includes fewer than 100,000 distinct CDR3 sequences, 9% to 9.5% detected once. The V gene's germline CDR1 is KGHSH and CDR2 LQKENI. Trimming removed 3 bases at V and 2 bases at J, with 7 bases between. The CDR3 spans 13 residues.

V usage is TRBV18 and J usage is TRBJ1-2; D unresolved. This clonotype was sampled from a woman in her thirties or forties with alopecia areata. Some clones in this sample may be carry-over from other donors' samples. Sequenced material: whole blood, taken in connection with sensitization to the hapten diphenylcyclopropenone (DPC). The CDR3 sequence: CASSPDGNYGYTF. For the CDR3, the DNA is TGTGCCAGCTCACCTGACGGGAACTATGGCTACACCTTC.